This entry describes one TCR beta chain. How the authors handled the data: Reference gene primer amplification gave nucleated cell count estimates. This table comes from immunoSEQ multiplex PCR, and its TCRdb copy is limited to in-frame clones, with some not included. V and J calls and clone size come straight from that table; D and trimming were deduced from the DNA. Altogether some 94,000 clones are present, roughly 72% being singletons, with the ten largest covering approximately 25%. The CDR3 loop spans 13 amino acids. Germline assignment: CDR1 MNHEY and CDR2 SMNVEV (reference sequence). Trimming took 0 bases from V and 1 from J, leaving 3 bases between them. The data are from a study of blood T cell repertoires in COVID-19. Background on the study: COVID-19 samples from acute and convalescent phases originated in the United States, Italy and Spain. PBMCs, B-cell-depleted T cells, or T cells provided the cDNA or gDNA that made up the material.

Sequencing was done on a sample of peripheral blood. This clonotype originated in a woman aged 55-69 years in a cohort sampled during active or convalescent COVID-19. This rearrangement joins TRBV27 to TRBJ1-2; D gene uncertain. CDR3 sequence reads: CASSLSINYGYTF. Here the CDR3 DNA reads TGTGCCAGCAGTTTATCTATTAACTATGGCTACACCTTC.